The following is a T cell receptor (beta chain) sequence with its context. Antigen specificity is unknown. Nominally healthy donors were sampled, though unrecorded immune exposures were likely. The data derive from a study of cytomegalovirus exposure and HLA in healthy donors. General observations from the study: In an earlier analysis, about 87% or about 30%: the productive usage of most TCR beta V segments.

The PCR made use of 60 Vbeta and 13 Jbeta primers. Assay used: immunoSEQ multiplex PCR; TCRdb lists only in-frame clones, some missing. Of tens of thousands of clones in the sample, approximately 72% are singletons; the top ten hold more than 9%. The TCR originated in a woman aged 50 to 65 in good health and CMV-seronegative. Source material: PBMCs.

CDR3 DNA: TGTGCCAGCAGTCCGGGAAACATTCAGTACTTC. This encodes CASSPGNIQYF. The chain links TRBV28 to TRBJ2-4; D gene uncertain. The CDR3 totals 11 residues. Germline loops: CDR1 MDHEN, CDR2 SYDVKM. The ends were cut back, 5 bases at V and 6 bases at J, with 5 bases in the middle.